A single T cell receptor (beta chain) is shown here with its context. Measured with immunoSEQ multiplex PCR; TCRdb has only the in-frame clones, and not every one. The profile shows roughly 130,000 clones, approximately 80% of them singletons. The data originate from a study of blood T cell repertoires in COVID-19. Study-wide context: T cells, B-cell-depleted T cells, or PBMCs supplied cDNA or gDNA.

In germline, CDR1 is SGHDT, CDR2 YYEEEE. Trimming took 2 bases from V and 0 from J, leaving 13 bases between them. The CDR3 length is 16 residues. The chain links TRBV5-6 to TRBJ2-3; unclear D gene. Material for sequencing was peripheral blood. The receptor's source is a woman in her fifties or sixties with acute or convalescent COVID-19. CDR3 residues: CASSLVYELSTDTQYF. CDR3 DNA sequence: TGTGCCAGCAGCTTAGTTTACGAGCTGAGCACAGATACGCAGTATTTT.